A single T cell receptor (beta chain) is shown here with its context. Its antigen is currently unknown. The donors were part of the roughly 120-subject validation cohort, which stood apart from the roughly 670-subject first cohort. The sample belongs to a study of cytomegalovirus exposure and HLA in healthy donors. Notes on the study in general: Among TCR sequences, most were rare, though some public TCRs appeared in many donors.

Clones were read by immunoSEQ multiplex PCR, and TCRdb kept only the in-frame ones, dropping some. The profile shows 210,000 or so clones, 70% to 90% of them singletons. Germline assignment: CDR1 SEHNR and CDR2 FQNEAQ (reference sequence). V lost 0 bases and J lost 7; bases outside the gene matches: 4. The CDR3 is 15 amino acids. Sequencing used PBMCs. The rearrangement joins TRBV7-9 to TRBJ1-4; 8 bases match TRBD1. The receptor comes from a woman between 18 and 29 years old in good health and CMV-seronegative. Here the CDR3 DNA reads TGTGCCAGCAGCTTAGCCGGGACAGGAGTTGAAAAACTGTTTTTT. The encoded protein is CASSLAGTGVEKLFF.